This record concerns one T cell receptor beta chain sequence. What it binds is unknown. The CDR3 loop spans 12 amino acids. The V end lost 3 bases, the J end lost 5 bases, and 8 bases lay between the germline ends. Germline assignment: CDR1 DFQATT and CDR2 SNEGSKA (reference sequence). The assay was immunoSEQ multiplex PCR, and TCRdb's table has in-frame clones only and misses some. The table includes 97,000 or so clones, approximately 91% detected once. The data were taken from a study of T cell responses to AZD1222 COVID-19 vaccine. Study conclusions and caveats: The repertoires were collected only after the peak T cell response. Dominant CD4 TCR responses targeted spike regions 160-218 and 743-854.

Source: peripheral blood, taken 28 days after the second AZD1222 dose. The clonotype comes from an adult who received the AZD1222 COVID-19 vaccine. V is TRBV20-1 and J is TRBJ1-5, with D perhaps matching TRBD1 (5 bases). CDR3 region: CSASSGDQPQHF. CDR3 sequence (DNA): TGCAGTGCTAGTTCGGGGGATCAGCCCCAGCATTTT.